This TCR beta chain was sequenced for a study of blood T cell repertoires in COVID-19. Study overall: From T cells, B-cell-depleted T cells, or PBMCs came the material, which was cDNA or gDNA.

Profiled with immunoSEQ multiplex PCR; TCRdb holds only in-frame clones, not every one. Among more than 110,000 clones listed, 70% to 80% were seen once. Trimming removed 3 bases at V and 4 bases at J, with 14 bases between. The CDR3 is 15 residues long. Per the germline V gene, CDR1 is LNHNV and CDR2 is YYDKDF (reference sequence). This chain joins TRBV15 and TRBJ2-3, with D uncertain. Sequenced: peripheral blood. The TCR originated in a woman at least 80 years old with active or convalescent COVID-19. The CDR3 sequence: CATSSPNSPADTQYF. CDR3 bases: TGTGCCACCAGCAGTCCCAACTCCCCCGCAGATACGCAGTATTTT.